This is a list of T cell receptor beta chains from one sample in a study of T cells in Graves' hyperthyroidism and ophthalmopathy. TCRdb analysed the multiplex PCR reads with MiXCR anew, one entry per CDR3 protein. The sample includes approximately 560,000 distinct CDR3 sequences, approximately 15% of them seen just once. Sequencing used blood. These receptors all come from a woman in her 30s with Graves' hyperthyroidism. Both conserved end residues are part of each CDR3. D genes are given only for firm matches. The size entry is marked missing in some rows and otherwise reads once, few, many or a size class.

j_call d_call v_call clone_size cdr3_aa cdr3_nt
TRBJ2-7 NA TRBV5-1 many CASSLTESSYEQYF TGCGCCAGCAGTTTAACGGAGAGCTCCTACGAGCAGTACTTC
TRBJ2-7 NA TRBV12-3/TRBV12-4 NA CASSLIPGQISYEQYF TGTGCCAGCAGTTTAATCCCCGGACAAATTTCCTACGAGCAGTACTTC
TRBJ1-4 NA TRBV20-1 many CSVVGRDEKLFF TGCAGTGTAGTGGGCAGGGATGAAAAACTGTTTTTT
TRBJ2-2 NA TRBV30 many CAWSVPGPNTGELFF TGTGCCTGGAGTGTACCGGGACCCAACACCGGGGAGCTGTTTTTT
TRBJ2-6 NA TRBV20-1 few CSAILPGANVLTF TGCAGTGCTATCCTCCCTGGGGCCAACGTTCTGACTTTC
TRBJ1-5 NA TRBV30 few CAGGTLSNQPQHF TGTGCCGGAGGGACACTTAGCAATCAGCCCCAGCATTTT
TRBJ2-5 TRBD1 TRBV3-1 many CASSTQGAQETQYF TGTGCCAGCAGCACGCAGGGGGCGCAGGAGACCCAGTACTTC
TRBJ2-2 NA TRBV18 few CASSPWDTGELFF TGTGCCAGCTCACCTTGGGACACCGGGGAGCTGTTTTTT
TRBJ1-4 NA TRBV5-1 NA CASSGGTVNEKLFF TGTGCCAGCAGTGGGGGGACGGTAAATGAAAAACTGTTTTTT
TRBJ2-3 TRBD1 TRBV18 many CASSQTGDTDTQYF TGTGCCAGCTCGCAGACAGGGGACACAGATACGCAGTATTTT
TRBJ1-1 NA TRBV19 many CASMTVAITEAFF TGTGCCAGTATGACGGTCGCGATAACTGAAGCTTTCTTT
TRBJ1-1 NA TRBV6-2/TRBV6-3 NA CASQRDTEAFF TGTGCCAGCCAGAGGGACACTGAAGCTTTCTTT
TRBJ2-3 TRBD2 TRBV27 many CASSSGASGTDTQYF TGTGCCAGCAGTTCGGGGGCTAGCGGGACAGATACGCAGTATTTT
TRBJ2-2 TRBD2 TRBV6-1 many CASSEVAGAITGELFF TGTGCCAGCAGTGAAGTAGCGGGAGCGATCACCGGGGAGCTGTTTTTT
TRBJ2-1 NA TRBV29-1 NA CSVEDSLIAGLVNEQFF TGCAGCGTTGAAGATTCCCTAATTGCGGGGTTAGTCAATGAGCAGTTCTTC
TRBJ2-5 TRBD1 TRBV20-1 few CSASTLPQTGAETQYF TGCAGTGCTAGTACGCTCCCCCAGACAGGGGCCGAGACCCAGTACTTC
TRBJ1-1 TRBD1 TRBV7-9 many CASSLATGALGTEAFF TGTGCCAGCAGCTTGGCTACAGGGGCCCTGGGAACTGAAGCTTTCTTT
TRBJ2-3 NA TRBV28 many CASLGGGLAVGGTDTQYF TGTGCCAGCCTTGGCGGAGGGCTTGCTGTCGGGGGCACAGATACGCAGTATTTT
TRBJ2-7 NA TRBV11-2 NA CASSLGWYEQYF TGTGCCAGCAGCTTAGGGTGGTACGAGCAGTACTTC
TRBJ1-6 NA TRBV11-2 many CASSLDSPPYNSPLHF TGTGCCAGCAGCTTAGATTCCCCCCCTTATAATTCACCCCTCCACTTT
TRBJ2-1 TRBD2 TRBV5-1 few CASSGPSGDEQFF TGCGCCAGCAGCGGGCCTAGCGGGGATGAGCAGTTCTTC
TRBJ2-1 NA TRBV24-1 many CATSDWREYNEQFF TGTGCCACCAGTGATTGGCGGGAATACAATGAGCAGTTCTTC
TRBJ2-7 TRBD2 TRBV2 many CASSEWTSGSSYEQYF TGTGCCAGCAGTGAATGGACTAGCGGGAGTTCCTACGAGCAGTACTTC
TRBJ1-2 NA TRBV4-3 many CASSQDEDYGYTF TGCGCCAGCAGCCAAGATGAGGACTATGGCTACACCTTC
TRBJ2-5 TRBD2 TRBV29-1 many CSVEDRASGSLETQYF TGCAGCGTTGAAGACAGGGCTAGCGGGAGTTTGGAGACCCAGTACTTC
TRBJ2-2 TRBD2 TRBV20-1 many CSALAGGTTGELFF TGCAGTGCTTTAGCGGGAGGTACCACCGGGGAGCTGTTTTTT
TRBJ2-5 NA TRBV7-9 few CASSLTVGTEPSSQETQYF TGTGCCAGCAGCTTAACCGTCGGGACGGAACCCTCTTCCCAAGAGACCCAGTACTTC
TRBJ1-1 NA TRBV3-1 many CASSQRGWNTEAFF TGTGCCAGCAGCCAGAGGGGCTGGAACACTGAAGCTTTCTTT
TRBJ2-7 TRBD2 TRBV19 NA CASAGGPFYEQYF TGTGCCAGCGCGGGAGGGCCTTTCTACGAGCAGTACTTC
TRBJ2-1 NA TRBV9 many CASSVAGYNEQFF TGTGCCAGCAGCGTAGCCGGCTACAATGAGCAGTTCTTC
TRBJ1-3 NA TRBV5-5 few CASSLGEDLSFSGNTIYF TGTGCCAGCAGCTTAGGGGAAGACTTGAGTTTCTCTGGAAACACCATATATTTT
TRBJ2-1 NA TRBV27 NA CASSINRDNEQFF TGTGCCAGCAGTATAAACAGGGATAATGAGCAGTTCTTC
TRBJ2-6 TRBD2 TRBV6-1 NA CASSERWGTSGRIPGANVLTF TGTGCCAGCAGTGAACGGTGGGGGACTAGCGGGAGAATCCCTGGGGCCAACGTCCTGACTTTC
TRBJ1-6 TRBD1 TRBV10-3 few CAISESAWGQLANSPLHF TGTGCCATCAGTGAGTCGGCGTGGGGACAGCTGGCCAATTCACCCCTCCACTTT
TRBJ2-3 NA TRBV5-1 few CASSLGQRADTQYF TGCGCCAGCAGCTTGGGACAGCGGGCAGATACGCAGTATTTT
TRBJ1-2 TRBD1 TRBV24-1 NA CATSDPGTGVRGYTF TGTGCCACCAGTGACCCCGGGACAGGGGTCCGTGGCTACACCTTC
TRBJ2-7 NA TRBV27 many CASSLWGPSSYEQYF TGTGCCAGCAGTTTATGGGGGCCGAGCTCCTACGAGCAGTACTTC
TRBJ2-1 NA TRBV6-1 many CASRRGGSGNNEQFF TGTGCCAGCAGGCGTGGGGGGTCGGGGAACAATGAGCAGTTCTTC
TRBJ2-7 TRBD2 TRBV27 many CASSLFGEGGSYEQYF TGTGCCAGCAGTTTATTTGGCGAGGGAGGGTCCTACGAGCAGTACTTC
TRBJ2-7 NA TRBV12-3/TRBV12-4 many CASSLSQGGYEQYF TGTGCCAGCAGTTTAAGTCAGGGGGGATACGAGCAGTACTTC
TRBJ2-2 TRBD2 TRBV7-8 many CASSLARGLAGGSTGELFF TGTGCCAGCAGCTTAGCCAGGGGACTAGCGGGAGGTAGCACCGGGGAGCTGTTTTTT
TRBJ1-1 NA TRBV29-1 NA CSVSRNTEAFF TGCAGCGTATCCAGAAACACTGAAGCTTTCTTT
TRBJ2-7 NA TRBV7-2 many CASSLVSRDYEQYF TGTGCCAGCAGCTTAGTGTCCAGGGACTACGAGCAGTACTTC
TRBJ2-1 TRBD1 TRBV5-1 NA CASSPPGQGIGNEQFF TGCGCCAGCAGCCCCCCCGGACAGGGGATTGGCAATGAGCAGTTCTTC
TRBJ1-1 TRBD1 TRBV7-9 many CASSQRTGGDTEAFF TGTGCCAGCAGCCAGAGGACAGGGGGGGACACTGAAGCTTTCTTT
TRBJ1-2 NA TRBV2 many CASSSEKPYGYTF TGTGCCAGCAGCTCGGAAAAGCCCTATGGCTACACCTTC
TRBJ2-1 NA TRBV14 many CASSLKLVHEQFF TGTGCCAGCAGCCTGAAACTAGTCCATGAGCAGTTCTTC
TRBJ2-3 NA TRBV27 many CASSLTRLVADTQYF TGTGCCAGCAGTTTAACCCGACTAGTAGCAGATACGCAGTATTTT
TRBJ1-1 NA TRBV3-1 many CASSPPRGMNTEAFF TGTGCCAGCAGCCCACCCCGGGGAATGAACACTGAAGCTTTCTTT
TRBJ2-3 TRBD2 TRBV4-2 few CASSQDGAGSADTQYF TGTGCCAGCAGCCAAGACGGAGCGGGAAGCGCAGATACGCAGTATTTT
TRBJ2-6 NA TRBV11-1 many CASSSPGQGANVLTF TGTGCCAGCAGCTCCCCAGGTCAGGGGGCCAACGTCCTGACTTTC
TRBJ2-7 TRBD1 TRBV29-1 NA CSVGQGEAYEQYF TGCAGCGTTGGACAGGGGGAGGCCTACGAGCAGTACTTC